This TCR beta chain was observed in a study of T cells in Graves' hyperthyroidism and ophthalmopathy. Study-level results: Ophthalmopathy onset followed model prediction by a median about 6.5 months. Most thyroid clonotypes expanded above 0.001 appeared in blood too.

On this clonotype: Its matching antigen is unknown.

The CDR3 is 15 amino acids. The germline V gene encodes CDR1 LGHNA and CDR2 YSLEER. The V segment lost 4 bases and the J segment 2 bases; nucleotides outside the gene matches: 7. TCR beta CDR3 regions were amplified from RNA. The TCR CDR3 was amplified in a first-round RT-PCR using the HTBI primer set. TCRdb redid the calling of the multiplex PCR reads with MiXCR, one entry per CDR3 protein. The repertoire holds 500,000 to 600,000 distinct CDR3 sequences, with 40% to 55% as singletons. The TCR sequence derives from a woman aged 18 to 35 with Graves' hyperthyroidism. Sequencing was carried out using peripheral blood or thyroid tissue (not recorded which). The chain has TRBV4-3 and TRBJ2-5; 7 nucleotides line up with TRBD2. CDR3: CASSRGGYAQETQYF. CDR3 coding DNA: TGCGCCAGCAGCCGGGGGGGATATGCTCAAGAGACCCAGTACTTC.